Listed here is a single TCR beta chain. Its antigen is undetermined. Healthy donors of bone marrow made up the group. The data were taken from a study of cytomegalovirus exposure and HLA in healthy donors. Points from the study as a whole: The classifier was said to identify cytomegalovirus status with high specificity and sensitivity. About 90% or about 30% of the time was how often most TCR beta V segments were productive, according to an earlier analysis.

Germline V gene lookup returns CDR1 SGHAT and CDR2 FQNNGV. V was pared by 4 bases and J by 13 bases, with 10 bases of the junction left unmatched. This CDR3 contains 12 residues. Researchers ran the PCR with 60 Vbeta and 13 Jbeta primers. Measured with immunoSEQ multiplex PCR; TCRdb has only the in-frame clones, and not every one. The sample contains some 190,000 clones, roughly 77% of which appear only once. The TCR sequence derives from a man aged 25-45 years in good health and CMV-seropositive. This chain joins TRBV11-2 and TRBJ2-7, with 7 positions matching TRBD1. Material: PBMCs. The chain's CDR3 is CASSSRDRAGYF. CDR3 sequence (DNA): TGTGCCAGCAGCTCTAGAGACAGGGCGGGTTACTTC.